This TCR beta chain originates from a study of T cells in women clearing cervical HPV infection. Study-level information: Donors had HPV16-related CIN3 or worse; 2 had invasive cancer. No precancer developed; the control's incident HPV16 infection cleared within 12 months.

The study, taken as a whole, reports: Timing of associations relative to infection is unclear; T-cell subsets were not isolated.

Comments on this clone: The target antigen is unknown. The missing CDR3 end, 3 residues past where the read stops, is filled in from the germline J gene.

This CDR3 spans 13 amino acids. Germline CDR1 and CDR2: GTSNPN and SVGIG (reference sequence). The V end lost 6 bases, the J end lost 1 base, and 12 bases lay between the germline ends. Assay used: immunoSEQ multiplex PCR; TCRdb lists only in-frame clones, some missing. This repertoire comprises some 30,000 clones; its ten largest clones make up 3.1%. The sequenced sample was blood buffy coat. This rearrangement joins TRBV30 to TRBJ1-1, with D perhaps TRBD1 (5 bases). This TCR was sampled from a woman between 18 and 75 years old with a cervical HPV16 infection that either progressed to CIN3+ or cleared (not recorded which). The covered CDR3 bases are TGTGCCTGCCGTCGGGGGGAGAACACTGAA. Its translation: CACRRGENTE. The complete CDR3 protein is CACRRGENTEAFF.